A single sample is the source of the 17 T cell receptor beta chains below, sequenced in a study of CD8+CD57+ T cells in acquired aplastic anemia. The TCR beta profiling, which covered VDJ combination and CDR3 sequence, was carried out using genomic DNA as the template. TCRdb re-called the reads with MiXCR, one entry per CDR3 protein. This sample carries about 160,000 distinct CDR3 sequences, less than 50% of them seen once, and the ten largest clones take under 3.5%. An expansion of CD8+CD57+ cells by flow cytometry had been shown in patients chosen for sequencing. The sample consisted of sorted CD4+, CD8+, or CD8+CD57+ T cells (not recorded which) from PBMCs. Every receptor here comes from a human donor with aplastic anemia.

V is TRBV19 and J is TRBJ2-4; D remains ambiguous. V lost 3 bases and J lost 0, with 15 bases in between. The CDR3 has 17 amino acids. Looked up from germline, CDR1 is LNHDA and CDR2 is SQIVND (reference sequence). CDR3 sequence reads: CASSIWQTTLAKNIQYF. CDR3 bases: TGTGCCAGTAGTATCTGGCAGACGACGCTAGCCAAAAACATTCAGTACTTC. Combining the CDR3 with reference TRBV19 and TRBJ2-4 gives the whole variable domain DGGITQSPKYLFRKEGQNVTLSCEQNLNHDAMYWYRQDPGQGLRLIYYSQIVNDFQKGDIAEGYSVSREKKESFPLTVTSAQKNPTAFYLCASSIWQTTLAKNIQYFGAGTRLSVL.

This clonotype was seen repeatedly, ten times or more. V usage is TRBV27 and J usage is TRBJ2-7; 7 bases are a match to TRBD2. The V gene's germline CDR1 is MNHEY and CDR2 SMNVEV (reference sequence). V dropped 10 bases and J dropped 9; count of bases not matched to a gene: 24. The CDR3 has 16 amino acids. CDR3 in amino acids: CATPSPETSSPRGQYV. For the CDR3, the DNA is TGTGCCACCCCATCCCCTGAGACTAGCTCCCCTCGGGGGCAGTACGTC.

This sequence joins TRBV11-1 and TRBJ2-1, with 12 bases that match TRBD2. CDR1 SGHAT and CDR2 FQDESV come from the germline V gene (reference sequence). The ends lost 5 bases at V and 9 bases at J; junction bases unmatched: 11. CDR3 length: 16 residues. CDR3 residues: CASSRWTSGVQLEQFF. The CDR3 bases are TGTGCCAGCAGCCGATGGACTAGCGGGGTCCAACTTGAGCAGTTCTTC.

As to this clonotype: With a much larger clone just one base away, this may be a read error. The V gene is TRBV5-6, the J gene TRBJ2-5; tentative D call: TRBD2 (5 bases). From germline, CDR1 is SGHDT and CDR2 YYEEEE. The CDR3 covers 14 residues. DNA of the CDR3: TGTGCCAGCAGATTGGACTCGAGTGAGGAGACCCAGTGCTTC. This gives the protein CASRLDSSEETQCF.

V usage is TRBV20-1 and J usage is TRBJ2-5, with 11 bases that match TRBD2. This CDR3 region has 14 residues. Germline V CDR1 and CDR2: DFQATT, SNEGSKA (reference sequence). V was pared by 6 bases and J by 4 bases, with 7 bases of the junction left unmatched. CDR3 region: CSARTSGPLETQYF. DNA for the CDR3: TGCAGTGCGCGGACTAGCGGGCCCCTAGAGACCCAGTACTTC.

The chain uses TRBV15 and TRBJ2-3; D is possibly TRBD2 (5 bases). V lost 3 bases, J lost 0 bases, and 10 bases lay in between. In germline, CDR1 is LNHNV, CDR2 YYDKDF (reference sequence). The CDR3 length is 15 residues. The CDR3 protein is CATSSGRTSTDTQYF. CDR3 sequence (DNA): TGTGCCACCAGCAGCGGTAGGACTAGCACAGATACGCAGTATTTT.

The chain employs TRBV12-3 or TRBV12-4 and TRBJ2-7, with 10 bases that match TRBD1. This CDR3 comprises 14 residues. Trimming removed 5 bases from V and 5 bases from J; junction bases left unmatched: 6. The CDR3 reads CASSRGQGSHEQYV. The CDR3 coding sequence is TGTGCCAGCAGTCGGGGACAGGGGTCCCACGAGCAGTACGTC.

In its sample, this clonotype was seen many times. J is TRBJ1-1 and V is TRBV11-1; 9 nucleotides line up with TRBD1. The length of the CDR3 is 14 residues. Germline-derived CDR1 and CDR2 are SGHAT and FQDESV (reference sequence). The V gene end was trimmed by 4 bases and the J gene end by 7 bases; junction bases not matched to a gene: 7. The CDR3 sequence: CASSSRGQGNEAFF. CDR3 sequence (DNA): TGTGCCAGCAGCTCTAGGGGACAGGGAAATGAAGCTTTCTTT.

This clonotype occurred a few times. V usage is TRBV25-1 and J usage is TRBJ1-1, with D perhaps matching TRBD1 (6 bases). Between the trimmed V and J ends, which lost 6 bases and 5 bases, there was a span of 16 bases. The V gene's germline CDR1 is MGHDK and CDR2 SYGVNS. This CDR3 is 14 amino acids long. The CDR3 region has the DNA TGTGCCAGCAGGAGCAGGGGCGTCAGTACTGAAGCTTTCTTT. Residues: CASRSRGVSTEAFF.

This clonotype came up many times. A much larger clone differs by one base, so this may be a read error. V usage is TRBV10-2 and J usage is TRBJ1-5, with D possibly TRBD1 on 6 matching bases. The CDR3 is made up of 12 amino acids. Germline V gives CDR1 WSHSY, CDR2 SAAADI. The V end was cut by 6 bases, the J end by 5 bases, with 8 bases between. For the CDR3, the DNA is TGCGCCAGCAGGGACAGAGATCAGCCCCAGCATTTT. Protein: CASRDRDQPQHF.

The chain links TRBV19 to TRBJ2-1, with 8 bases identical to TRBD1. V gave up 8 bases and J gave up 7 bases; unmatched junction bases: 10. Germline values: CDR1 LNHDA, CDR2 SQIVND (reference sequence). The CDR3 length is 14 residues. This CDR3 is CASSRGRDVNEQFF. The CDR3 region has the DNA TGTGCCAGTTCCAGGGGGCGTGATGTGAATGAGCAGTTCTTC.

In its sample, this clonotype was seen many times. The chain joins TRBV5-1 to TRBJ2-5, with 12 bases matching TRBD1. The junction had 2 bases not matched to a gene; V was cut back by 6 bases and J by 5 bases. The CDR3 runs 13 residues. CDR1 and CDR2 from the germline V gene are SGHRS and YFSETQ. The CDR3 sequence is CASTGTGGETQYF. The CDR3 nucleotides are TGCGCCAGCACCGGGACAGGGGGCGAGACCCAGTACTTC. Full variable domain (rest looked up from reference TRBV5-1 and TRBJ2-5): KAGVTQTPRYLIKTRGQQVTLSCSPISGHRSVSWYQQTPGQGLQFLFEYFSETQRNKGNFPGRFSGRQFSNSRSEMNVSTLELGDSALYLCASTGTGGETQYFGPGTRLLVL.

This clonotype was seen repeatedly, ten times or more. The chain couples TRBV7-2 to TRBJ2-2; 10 bases are shared with TRBD2. Germline CDR1 reads SGHTA; CDR2 reads FQGNSA. The CDR3 covers 16 residues. The V segment lost 5 bases and the J segment 5 bases; nucleotides outside the gene matches: 8. This CDR3 reads CASSPRSGRGTGELFF. In DNA, the CDR3 is TGTGCCAGCAGCCCACGAAGCGGGAGGGGTACCGGGGAGCTGTTTTTT. The complete variable domain, with remaining parts taken from reference TRBV7-2 and TRBJ2-2, reads GAGVSQSPSNKVTEKGKDVELRCDPISGHTALYWYRQSLGQGLEFLIYFQGNSAPDKSGLPSDRFSAERTGGSVSTLTIQRTQQEDSAVYLCASSPRSGRGTGELFFGEGSRLTVL.

The chain has TRBV15 and TRBJ1-2; no firm D call. Trimming shortened V by 3 bases and J by 0 bases, and 5 bases separated the two germline ends. Germline CDR1 LNHNV, CDR2 YYDKDF (reference sequence). The CDR3 length is 13 residues. CDR3 amino acids: CATSSPPNYGYTF. DNA of the CDR3: TGTGCCACCAGCAGCCCCCCTAACTATGGCTACACCTTC.

The chain combines TRBV7-9 with TRBJ2-3; 10 positions agree with TRBD1. Germline V gene lookup returns CDR1 SEHNR and CDR2 FQNEAQ (reference sequence). The CDR3 is 13 amino acids. V lost 2 bases and J lost 14; bases outside the gene matches: 7. In DNA form, the CDR3 reads TGTGCCAGCAGCTTAAGACAGGGGGCGAAGCTGTATTTT. Translated: CASSLRQGAKLYF.

The rearrangement links TRBV24-1 to TRBJ2-7; weak D call: TRBD2 (6 bases). Trimming took off 5 bases at V and 2 bases at J, with 9 bases between the two ends. This CDR3 has 13 amino acids. Germline CDR1 KGHDR, CDR2 SFDVKD. CDR3: CATSAGETYEQYF. CDR3 in DNA: TGTGCCACCAGTGCGGGGGAGACCTACGAGCAGTACTTC.

This clonotype was recorded many times. The chain carries TRBV20-1 and TRBJ2-5; D is perhaps TRBD1 or TRBD2 (6 bases each). Germline V gene sequence: CDR1 DFQATT, CDR2 SNEGSKA (reference sequence). The CDR3 spans 14 residues. The V end was cut by 3 bases, the J end by 4 bases, with 15 bases between. The CDR3 loop is CSASPGARGETQYF. CDR3 DNA sequence: TGCAGTGCTAGTCCGGGGGCCAGGGGAGAGACCCAGTACTTC.